These 14 T cell receptor beta chains came from one sample sequenced in a study of Tregs in tolerant kidney transplant recipients. Profiled with immunoSEQ multiplex PCR; TCRdb holds only in-frame clones, not every one. The sample consists of more than 75,000 clones, approximately 93% of them appearing once. Sequencing used CD4+ T cells from blood, obtained before the transplant. The receptors here all came from a human donor who received a combined kidney and bone marrow transplant.

V is TRBV6-1 and J is TRBJ1-3; 7 bases line up with TRBD1. V dropped 0 bases and J dropped 8; count of bases not matched to a gene: 4. CDR3 length equals 14 residues. The germline CDR1 and CDR2 sequences are MNHNS and SASEGT. The CDR3 spells CASSEARRGDTIYF. In DNA form, the CDR3 reads TGTGCCAGCAGTGAAGCGCGCAGGGGGGACACCATATATTTT.

This clone was counted once. The chain carries TRBV18 and TRBJ2-1; 8 nucleotides line up with TRBD1. The junction had 12 bases not matched to a gene; V was cut back by 0 bases and J by 5 bases. CDR3 length: 18 amino acids. Germline V gene data show CDR1 as KGHSH and CDR2 as LQKENI. CDR3 sequence (DNA): TGTGCCAGCTCACCACCTCGACAGGGGTTGATCTATAACAATGAGCAGTTCTTC. The encoded protein is CASSPPRQGLIYNNEQFF.

This chain uses TRBV5-5 with TRBJ1-1, with 12 nucleotides matching TRBD1. This CDR3 contains 15 residues. V was pared by 2 bases and J by 11 bases, with 10 bases of the junction left unmatched. Germline lookup yields CDR1 SGHKS and CDR2 YYEKEE (reference sequence). CDR3 coding DNA: TGTGCCAGCAGCTTCACCGGGACAGGGGGCATGTTGGCTTTCTTT. Its protein product is CASSFTGTGGMLAFF.

With regard to this clone: One end of the junction fails to match germline, which may point to a read error. Different DNA sequences within this sample yield the same CDR3. The genes are TRBV2 and TRBJ1-6; D may be TRBD1 (6 bases). Germline loops: CDR1 SNHLY, CDR2 FYNNEI. This CDR3 is built from 15 residues. This CDR3 reads CASSDQGLENSPLHF. The CDR3 region has the DNA TGTGCCAGCAGTGACCAGGGGTTGGAGAATTCCCCCCTCCACTTT. Supplemented by reference TRBV2 and TRBJ1-6, the full variable domain reads EPEVTQTPSHQVTQMGQEVILRCVPISNHLYFYWYRQILGQKVEFLVSFYNNEISEKSEIFDDQFSVERPDGSNFTLKIRSTKLEDSAMYFCASSDQGLENSPLHFGNGTRLTVT.

The chain uses TRBV6-6 and TRBJ2-5; tentative D call: TRBD2 (6 bases). The end of the DNA aligns better with TRBJ2-7, so the J call may be wrong. This CDR3 contains 14 residues. Germline V lookup: CDR1 MNHNY, CDR2 SVGAGI (reference sequence). The CDR3 DNA is TGTGCCAGCAGTTACCTAGCGCTTACCTACGAGCAGTACTTC. Encoded protein: CASSYLALTYEQYF.

V gene TRBV14 combines with J gene TRBJ2-7; 7 nucleotides line up with TRBD1. This CDR3 has 15 residues. Germline loops: CDR1 SGHDN, CDR2 FVKESK. The V and J ends lost 4 bases and 6 bases, in that order; junction bases with no gene match: 12. This chain's CDR3 is CASSRQGSRAGEQYF. CDR3 coding DNA: TGTGCCAGCAGCCGACAGGGTTCGCGTGCTGGCGAGCAGTACTTC. The variable domain in full, with the rest retrieved from reference TRBV14 and TRBJ2-7, is EAGVTQFPSHSVIEKGQTVTLRCDPISGHDNLYWYRRVMGKEIKFLLHFVKESKQDESGMPNNRFLAERTGGTYSTLKVQPAELEDSGVYFCASSRQGSRAGEQYFGPGTRLTVT.

The chain uses TRBV4-1 and TRBJ1-5; no definite D call. The V end was cut by 0 bases, the J end by 5 bases, with 5 bases between. The length of the CDR3 is 13 residues. Per germline, CDR1 MGHRA and CDR2 YSYEKL. CDR3 loop: CASSQERDQPQHF. CDR3 DNA: TGCGCCAGCAGCCAAGAGAGAGATCAGCCCCAGCATTTT.

This clone has only a few counts. The chain combines TRBV2 with TRBJ1-4; D unclear. The CDR3 has 15 amino acids. Germline CDR1 is SNHLY and CDR2 is FYNNEI. V was cut by 1 base and J by 4 bases, with 10 bases left in between. The CDR3 protein is CASSEVAGINEKLFF. The CDR3 bases are TGTGCCAGCAGTGAAGTGGCAGGTATTAATGAAAAACTGTTTTTT. The whole variable domain, remainder taken from reference TRBV2 and TRBJ1-4, is EPEVTQTPSHQVTQMGQEVILRCVPISNHLYFYWYRQILGQKVEFLVSFYNNEISEKSEIFDDQFSVERPDGSNFTLKIRSTKLEDSAMYFCASSEVAGINEKLFFGSGTQLSVL.

V is TRBV4-3 and J is TRBJ2-2, with D possibly TRBD2 on 5 matching bases. The V and J ends lost 4 bases and 4 bases respectively, with 10 bases between them. The CDR3 sequence is 14 residues long. Germline lookup yields CDR1 LGHNA and CDR2 YSLEER. CDR3 in DNA: TGCGCCAGCAGCCCCAGGAGGCTCACCGGGGAGCTGTTTTTT. This encodes CASSPRRLTGELFF.

V is TRBV9 and J is TRBJ1-2; 8 bases are a match to TRBD1. Germline V lookup: CDR1 SGDLS, CDR2 YYNGEE. Losses at the gene ends were 2 bases for V and 8 bases for J; bases not matched to a gene: 8. The CDR3 runs 14 residues. DNA for the CDR3: TGTGCCAGCAGCGTCCGCGGGACAGGAGGAGGCTACACCTTC. Its translation: CASSVRGTGGGYTF.

This chain links TRBV29-1 with TRBJ2-7, with D perhaps matching TRBD1 (6 bases). V lost 4 bases to trimming and J lost 3 bases, with 16 bases between them. The CDR3 consists of 14 residues. CDR1 is SQVTM, CDR2 ANQGSEA, per germline. Here the CDR3 DNA reads TGCAGCGTTGTTCGGCTCGGACAGCTCTACGAGCAGTACTTC. Amino acids: CSVVRLGQLYEQYF.

The chain joins TRBV5-5 to TRBJ2-5; D gene ambiguous. The ends were cut back, 3 bases at V and 1 base at J, with 10 bases in the middle. CDR1 SGHKS and CDR2 YYEKEE come from the germline V gene (reference sequence). The CDR3 has 14 amino acids. CDR3 nucleotides: TGTGCCAGCAGCTCTCGGAGTTTCCAAGAGACCCAGTACTTC. The encoded protein is CASSSRSFQETQYF.

The gene calls are TRBV7-8 and TRBJ1-5; TRBD1 is a possible D gene (5 bases). CDR1 is SGHVS, CDR2 FQNEAQ, per germline. Trimming shortened V by 2 bases and J by 3 bases, and 11 bases separated the two germline ends. This CDR3 spans 15 amino acids. The CDR3 region has the DNA TGTGCCAGCAGCTTATACAGGATGGACAATCAGCCCCAGCATTTT. Translating it yields CASSLYRMDNQPQHF.

This chain joins TRBV25-1 and TRBJ1-2, with D perhaps matching TRBD1 (6 bases). The CDR3 covers 13 residues. Germline V gene sequence: CDR1 MGHDK, CDR2 SYGVNS. V was pared by 6 bases and J by 8 bases, with 16 bases between. Here the CDR3 DNA reads TGTGCCAGCAGGGACACAGGGCCGCGAGGCTACACCTTC. Protein sequence: CASRDTGPRGYTF.